Sequencing of this TCR beta chain was carried out in a study of tumor-infiltrating lymphocytes in glioblastoma multiforme. TCRB libraries came from RNA via three nested multiplex PCR rounds. No unique molecular identifiers were described for these TCRB libraries. Each CDR3 protein is one row after TCRdb ran MiXCR on the multiplex PCR reads. Found here are about 32,000 distinct CDR3 sequences, 50% to 75% of them singletons; the top ten hold around 33%. This clonotype is termed medium-sized. Its cognate antigen is unknown. Study-wide points: RNA-based TCR sequencing may distort clone frequencies, since cells carry unequal TCR transcript numbers.

The germline gives CDR1 SQVTM, CDR2 ANQGSEA. Trimming took 4 bases from V and 9 from J, leaving 16 bases between them. The CDR3 totals 13 residues. This TCR came from a male donor with glioblastoma. The genes are TRBV29-1 and TRBJ2-1; D is unresolved. The material sequenced was brain tumor tissue. The chain's CDR3 is CSVASTYRSEQFF. DNA for the CDR3: TGCAGCGTTGCGAGTACCTATCGGAGTGAGCAGTTCTTC.